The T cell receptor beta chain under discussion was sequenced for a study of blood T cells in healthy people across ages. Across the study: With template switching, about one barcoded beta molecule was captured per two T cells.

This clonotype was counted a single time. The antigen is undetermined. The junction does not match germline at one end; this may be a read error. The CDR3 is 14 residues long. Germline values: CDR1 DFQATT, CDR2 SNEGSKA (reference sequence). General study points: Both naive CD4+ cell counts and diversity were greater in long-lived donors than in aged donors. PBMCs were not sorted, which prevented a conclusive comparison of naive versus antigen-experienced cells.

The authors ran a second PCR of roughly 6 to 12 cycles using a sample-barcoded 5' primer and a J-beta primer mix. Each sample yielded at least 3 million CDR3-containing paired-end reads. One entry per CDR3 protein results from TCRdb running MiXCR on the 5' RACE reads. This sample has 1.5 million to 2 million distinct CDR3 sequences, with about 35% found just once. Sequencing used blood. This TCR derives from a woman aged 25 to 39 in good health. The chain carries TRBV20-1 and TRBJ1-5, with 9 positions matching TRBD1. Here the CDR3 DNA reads TGCAGTGCTTGGACAGGGGAATACAATCAGCTCCAGCATTTT. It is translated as CSAWTGEYNQLQHF.